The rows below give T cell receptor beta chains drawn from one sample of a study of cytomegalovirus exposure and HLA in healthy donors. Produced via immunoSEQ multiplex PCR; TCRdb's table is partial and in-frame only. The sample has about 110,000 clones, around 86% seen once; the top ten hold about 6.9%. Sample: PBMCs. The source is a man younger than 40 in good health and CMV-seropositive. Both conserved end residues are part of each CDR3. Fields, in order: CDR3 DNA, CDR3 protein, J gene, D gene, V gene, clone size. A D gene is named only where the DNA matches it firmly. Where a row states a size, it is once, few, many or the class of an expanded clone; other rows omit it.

DNA: TGTGCCAGCAGTTACGCGGCGGGGAACACTGAAGCTTTCTTT; CDR3: CASSYAAGNTEAFF; J: TRBJ1-1; D: NA; V: TRBV6-5; size: NA
DNA: TGTGCCAGCAGCCCGCGGGTTGGGGAAAACATTCAGTACTTC; CDR3: CASSPRVGENIQYF; J: TRBJ2-4; D: NA; V: TRBV7-2; size: NA
DNA: TGTGCCCCCTTTAGTAGACAGGCGAGTAATTCACCCCTCCACTTT; CDR3: CAPFSRQASNSPLHF; J: TRBJ1-6; D: NA; V: TRBV25-1; size: NA
DNA: TGTGCCAGCAGTAAGGGACAAGGGGGAGGCTACACCTTC; CDR3: CASSKGQGGGYTF; J: TRBJ1-2; D: NA; V: TRBV25-1; size: NA
DNA: TGTGCCAGCGGGACAGGGGGCTTCGGGGAGCTGTTTTTT; CDR3: CASGTGGFGELFF; J: TRBJ2-2; D: TRBD1; V: TRBV2; size: NA
DNA: TGTGCGTGGGGAGGGGGGGGCTACACAGATACGCAGTATTTT; CDR3: CAWGGGGYTDTQYF; J: TRBJ2-3; D: NA; V: TRBV30; size: NA
DNA: TGTGCCAGCAAAAGGACTGAGAATGAAAAACTGTTTTTT; CDR3: CASKRTENEKLFF; J: TRBJ1-4; D: NA; V: TRBV6-1; size: NA
DNA: TGTGCCAGCAGCAAGCGGGGAGGGCTCGAAAAACTGTTTTTT; CDR3: CASSKRGGLEKLFF; J: TRBJ1-4; D: NA; V: TRBV21-1; size: NA
DNA: TGTGCCAGCAGCTTACCGCACAACTACGAGCAGTACTTC; CDR3: CASSLPHNYEQYF; J: TRBJ2-7; D: NA; V: TRBV5-6; size: NA
DNA: TGTGCCAGCAGCTCCTCTTGGGGCCAAAGGGACGAGCAGTACTTC; CDR3: CASSSSWGQRDEQYF; J: TRBJ2-7; D: NA; V: TRBV7-3; size: NA
DNA: TGCGCCAGCAGCTTGTACGCGGAGGCTCGGCCTGAAGCTTTCTTT; CDR3: CASSLYAEARPEAFF; J: TRBJ1-1; D: NA; V: TRBV5-1; size: NA
DNA: TGTGCCAGCAGTTTTACAGGGGGCTACGGGCAGTACTTC; CDR3: CASSFTGGYGQYF; J: TRBJ2-7; D: TRBD1; V: TRBV27; size: NA
DNA: TGTGCCAGCAGCTTAGGGTCGGGACGGGGGGGCGCCGATACGCAGTATTTT; CDR3: CASSLGSGRGGADTQYF; J: TRBJ2-3; D: TRBD2; V: TRBV7-2; size: NA
DNA: TGTGCCAGCACCTTACCGGGACAGGAGCAGTTCTTC; CDR3: CASTLPGQEQFF; J: TRBJ2-1; D: TRBD1; V: TRBV27; size: many
DNA: TGTGCCAGCAGCGACAGGGGAGGGAAAGAGACCCAGTACTTC; CDR3: CASSDRGGKETQYF; J: TRBJ2-5; D: NA; V: TRBV6-6; size: NA
DNA: TGTGCCAGCAGTAAGAGACAGGGGAATAATGAAAAACTGTTTTTT; CDR3: CASSKRQGNNEKLFF; J: TRBJ1-4; D: TRBD1; V: TRBV6-5; size: NA
DNA: TGCGCCAGCAGCTCATCAACGCAAACTAGCGGCTCCTACGAGCAGTACTTC; CDR3: CASSSSTQTSGSYEQYF; J: TRBJ2-7; D: TRBD2; V: TRBV5-1; size: once
DNA: TGTGCCAGCAGCGCCATTCACAGGGTCTCACCCCTCCACTTT; CDR3: CASSAIHRVSPLHF; J: TRBJ1-6; D: NA; V: TRBV7-9; size: NA
DNA: TGCGCCAGCAGCTGGGACAGGTCCGACACAGATACGCAGTATTTT; CDR3: CASSWDRSDTDTQYF; J: TRBJ2-3; D: TRBD1; V: TRBV5-1; size: once
DNA: TGTGCCAGCAGTGTTCGCAGGGGAGCCTACGAGCAGTACTTC; CDR3: CASSVRRGAYEQYF; J: TRBJ2-7; D: NA; V: TRBV2; size: NA
DNA: TGTGCCAGCAGTGATTTAGGGTGGGACAGGCTAATCTACAATGAGCAGTTCTTC; CDR3: CASSDLGWDRLIYNEQFF; J: TRBJ2-1; D: TRBD1; V: TRBV25-1; size: NA
DNA: TGTGCCAGCAGCTTAGAGGTGACAGGGAACACTGAAGCTTTCTTT; CDR3: CASSLEVTGNTEAFF; J: TRBJ1-1; D: NA; V: TRBV7-9; size: NA
DNA: TGTGCCAGTAAGGACAGTAGCTCGGTGCGCAATCAGCCCCAGCATTTT; CDR3: CASKDSSSVRNQPQHF; J: TRBJ1-5; D: NA; V: TRBV19; size: NA
DNA: TGTGCCACCAGCAGGGCCACTGGACAGGGGCCCGTGACCTACGAGCAGTACTTC; CDR3: CATSRATGQGPVTYEQYF; J: TRBJ2-7; D: TRBD1; V: TRBV15; size: NA
DNA: TGCAGCGTCCTCACGGGCAGGGGGCGAGGAGAGCAGTACTTC; CDR3: CSVLTGRGRGEQYF; J: TRBJ2-7; D: TRBD1; V: TRBV29-1; size: NA
DNA: TGTGCCAGCAGCTTGCCAGGGGGCGCCTCTGGCTACACCTTC; CDR3: CASSLPGGASGYTF; J: TRBJ1-2; D: TRBD1; V: TRBV5-6; size: NA
DNA: TGCAGCGTTGACGCGCTGGGGCGCTACTATGGCTACACCTTC; CDR3: CSVDALGRYYGYTF; J: TRBJ1-2; D: NA; V: TRBV29-1; size: NA
DNA: TGCGCCAGCAGCCCTGGACTAGCGGGGGGGCAGGAGACCCAGTACTTC; CDR3: CASSPGLAGGQETQYF; J: TRBJ2-5; D: TRBD2; V: TRBV5-1; size: NA
DNA: TGTGCCAGCAGCCCCACCAGGGGGCTTAATTCACCCCTCCACTTT; CDR3: CASSPTRGLNSPLHF; J: TRBJ1-6; D: TRBD1; V: TRBV7-9; size: NA
DNA: TGTGCCTGGAGTGTGAGGACAGGGCTTCGAGAAAAACTGTTTTTT; CDR3: CAWSVRTGLREKLFF; J: TRBJ1-4; D: TRBD1; V: TRBV30; size: NA
DNA: TGTGCCAGCAGACAGACAGGGGAGGAAAAACTGTTTTTT; CDR3: CASRQTGEEKLFF; J: TRBJ1-4; D: TRBD1; V: TRBV7-8; size: NA
DNA: TGTGCCAGCAGCTTGGTTGAAGGGGGCGAAAATGAGCAGTTCTTC; CDR3: CASSLVEGGENEQFF; J: TRBJ2-1; D: TRBD1; V: TRBV5-4; size: NA
DNA: TGTGCCAGCAGTTACACAGGCCAAGAGACCCAGTACTTC; CDR3: CASSYTGQETQYF; J: TRBJ2-5; D: NA; V: TRBV6-5; size: once
DNA: TGTGCCAGTAGTATAGCAGGGAAGAACACTGAAGCTTTCTTT; CDR3: CASSIAGKNTEAFF; J: TRBJ1-1; D: NA; V: TRBV19; size: NA
DNA: TGCAGCGTTGAAGTGAGACATACCTACGAGCAGTACTTC; CDR3: CSVEVRHTYEQYF; J: TRBJ2-7; D: NA; V: TRBV29-1; size: NA
DNA: TGCGCCAGCAGCTTGGTTTTAATGTCTGGGGCCAACGTCCTGACTTTC; CDR3: CASSLVLMSGANVLTF; J: TRBJ2-6; D: NA; V: TRBV5-1; size: NA
DNA: TGTGCCAGCAGTTTTGGAGGAAGGGAATACGAGCAGTACTTC; CDR3: CASSFGGREYEQYF; J: TRBJ2-7; D: NA; V: TRBV27; size: NA
DNA: TGCAGCGTTGACGGGCAGGGGGATTATACGCAGTATTTT; CDR3: CSVDGQGDYTQYF; J: TRBJ2-3; D: TRBD1; V: TRBV29-1; size: once
DNA: TGCGCCAGCAGTTCTCAGGGGCCGGAAGAAACAGATACGCAGTATTTT; CDR3: CASSSQGPEETDTQYF; J: TRBJ2-3; D: NA; V: TRBV23-1; size: NA
DNA: TGTGCCACACAGGGAAGCTCCTATAATTCACCCCTCCACTTT; CDR3: CATQGSSYNSPLHF; J: TRBJ1-6; D: NA; V: TRBV6-1; size: NA
DNA: TGTGCCAGCAGTACCGGGACTAGCACCAAACCCGTGTTTTTT; CDR3: CASSTGTSTKPVFF; J: TRBJ2-2; D: TRBD2; V: TRBV27; size: NA
DNA: TGTGCCAGCTCACCGGGACAGTTGAATGAGCAGTTCTTC; CDR3: CASSPGQLNEQFF; J: TRBJ2-1; D: TRBD1; V: TRBV18; size: NA
DNA: TGTGCCAGCAGACGAGGAGCAGTAAACATTCAGTACTTC; CDR3: CASRRGAVNIQYF; J: TRBJ2-4; D: NA; V: TRBV5-8; size: NA
DNA: TGTGCCACCAGGCACAGGGGGTTGGGAAACACTGAAGCTTTCTTT; CDR3: CATRHRGLGNTEAFF; J: TRBJ1-1; D: TRBD1; V: TRBV10-3; size: NA
DNA: TGTGCCAGCAGCGTACTAGGGACAGGGGAGGGCTACACCTTC; CDR3: CASSVLGTGEGYTF; J: TRBJ1-2; D: TRBD1; V: TRBV9; size: NA
DNA: TGTGCCAGCAGCTTCCGCGGGAAACTGTTTTTT; CDR3: CASSFRGKLFF; J: TRBJ1-4; D: NA; V: TRBV5-4; size: NA
DNA: TGTGCCAGCAGCTTAGACGGGTCACCCTACGAGCAGTACTTC; CDR3: CASSLDGSPYEQYF; J: TRBJ2-7; D: NA; V: TRBV7-9; size: NA
DNA: TGTGCCAGCAGCTTATCTAGCGGGGGGGCCCTTGAGCAGTTCTTC; CDR3: CASSLSSGGALEQFF; J: TRBJ2-1; D: TRBD2; V: TRBV7-3; size: NA
DNA: TGTGCCAGCAGCCAATCAAGAAGGGGGCACAACGAGCAGTACTTC; CDR3: CASSQSRRGHNEQYF; J: TRBJ2-7; D: TRBD1; V: TRBV16; size: NA
DNA: TGTGCCAGCAGCCGGGGCCCCAGGGACAGTCCCTACGAGCAGTACTTC; CDR3: CASSRGPRDSPYEQYF; J: TRBJ2-7; D: TRBD1; V: TRBV5-4; size: NA
DNA: TGTGCCAGCAGCCCCAAGACTAGCGGGGGAGGAGAGACCCAGTACTTC; CDR3: CASSPKTSGGGETQYF; J: TRBJ2-5; D: TRBD2; V: TRBV7-2; size: NA
DNA: TGCGCCAGCAGCAAAAGGGGACAGGGCACAGATACGCAGTATTTT; CDR3: CASSKRGQGTDTQYF; J: TRBJ2-3; D: TRBD1; V: TRBV5-1; size: NA
DNA: TGTGCCAGCAGTGAAGGGCCAGGGCCCACCTACGAGCAGTACTTC; CDR3: CASSEGPGPTYEQYF; J: TRBJ2-7; D: NA; V: TRBV2; size: NA
DNA: TGTGCCAGCAGTGGACTAGCGGGGGGCACAGATACGCAGTATTTT; CDR3: CASSGLAGGTDTQYF; J: TRBJ2-3; D: TRBD2; V: TRBV2; size: NA
DNA: TGCAGTGCTAGCCCGGATGGCTACACCTTC; CDR3: CSASPDGYTF; J: TRBJ1-2; D: NA; V: TRBV20-1; size: few
DNA: TGTGCCAGCAGTTATTGCCGGGCGGGTCCCTTT; CDR3: CASSYCRAGPF; J: TRBJ1-2; D: NA; V: TRBV6-5; size: once